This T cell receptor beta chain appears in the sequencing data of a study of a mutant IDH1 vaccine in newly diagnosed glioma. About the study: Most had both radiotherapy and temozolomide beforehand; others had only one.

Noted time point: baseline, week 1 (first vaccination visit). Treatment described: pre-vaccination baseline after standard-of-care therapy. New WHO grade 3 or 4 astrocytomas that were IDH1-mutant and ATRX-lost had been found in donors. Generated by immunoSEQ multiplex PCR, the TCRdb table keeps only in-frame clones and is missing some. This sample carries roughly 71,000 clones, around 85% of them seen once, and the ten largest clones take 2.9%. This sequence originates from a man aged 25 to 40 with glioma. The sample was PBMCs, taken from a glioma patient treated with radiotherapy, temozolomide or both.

CDR3 coding DNA: TGTGCCATCTATCCGCGATACTATGGCTACACCTTC. Encoded protein: CAIYPRYYGYTF. V is TRBV27 and J is TRBJ1-2; D not resolved. V lost 10 bases to trimming and J lost 3 bases, with 12 bases between them. Germline assignment: CDR1 MNHEY and CDR2 SMNVEV (reference sequence). The CDR3 is 12 residues long.